This note documents a single T cell receptor beta chain sequence. Its antigen is still unknown. No base quality values were provided; no much bigger clone lies one nucleotide off. The sample's time point label, decoded: progressive disease on ibrutinib. For TCR beta library preparation, roughly 2.2 micrograms of genomic DNA were isolated from cryopreserved PBMCs. Longitudinal blood samples from CLL patients receiving ibrutinib monotherapy were subjected to high-throughput TCR beta sequencing. Patients were enrolled in a phase 2 open-label single-center ibrutinib monotherapy trial. On a MiSeq, deep resolution sequencing aimed for a depth between 1 in 1 million and 1 in 200,000 T cells, with each clonotype covered approximately 10x on average. The immunoSEQ hsTCRB Kit was used to generate the TCR beta libraries. The published analysis was carried out like this. Data were analyzed with ImmunoSEQ Data Assistant and ImmunoSEQ Analyzer, with V, D and J genes assigned per IMGT definitions. Clonality, which ranges from 0 to 1, was calculated as one minus the normalized Shannon entropy of productive rearrangement frequencies. Public clonotype analysis was restricted to overrepresented clonotypes comprising at least 0.05% of each patient's repertoire. Repertoires from roughly 13 age-matched healthy donors in immuneACCESS were used as clonality controls. TCRdb holds this immuneACCESS table with in-frame rearrangements only. Some clones are missing; in checked studies, unresolved V genes explain under half, and the rest has no known cause. The V and J calls and clone size come from that table; D and trimming were worked out from the DNA. For this sample the table gives 35,000 to 40,000 clones, of which 70% to 80% were detected only once. 16% of the sample rests with the top ten.

This sample is drawn from a study of cytotoxic CD8 clonotypes in ibrutinib-treated CLL (dated by TCRdb to 2020 to 2023). Broadly, across the study: The cohort had around twelve relapsed/refractory and more than 14 treatment-naive patients; some 17 were IGHV unmutated. The response samples were drawn at a median of 12 months into treatment, with a range of roughly 6 to 40 months. Partial responses were observed in about 25 patients and complete responses in 2; after a median follow-up of around 64 months, remission was maintained in around 14 patients and progression was observed in around twelve. Cryopreserved peripheral blood mononuclear cells were obtained before treatment, at response, and at either sustained remission or disease progression. All remission and progressive disease samples were collected while patients were still receiving ibrutinib. Of the 80 to 95 participants in the trial, about 25 had longitudinal samples available. On average, each sample had approximately 280,000 productive templates and approximately 85,000 productive rearrangements.

Results and caveats for the whole study, not just this receptor: Sampling times were not matched between sustained-remission and progressing patients, and lymph node repertoires were not studied. Baseline clonality was found to be higher than that of age-matched healthy donors and was strongly correlated with circulating CD8+ T-cell counts. Public clonotypes were rare and either contracted or stayed stable during treatment, and the rise in clonality at ibrutinib response reflected the expansion of private clonotypes. Clonality rose at ibrutinib response, remained stable during sustained remission, and dropped back toward baseline at progression.

The CDR3 numbers 14 residues from cysteine through phenylalanine. Of the read, only the CDR3 DNA is kept; its 42 bases are in frame from base 1. V loses 5 bases of germline sequence and J loses 10 bases, and the interval between the two ends is 17 bases. CDR1 SGHAT and CDR2 FQNNGV are derived from the germline V gene. The sequence joins TRBV11-2 to TRBJ1-4; the D gene is perhaps TRBD1, on 5 matching bases. This material consisted of PBMCs, taken at disease progression, from a patient treated with ibrutinib. The TCR was taken from a human donor with chronic lymphocytic leukemia. The nucleotides read TGTGCCAGCAGCCGAGCGGGGGGAGTGGGAAAACTGTTTTTT. This yields the protein CASSRAGGVGKLFF.